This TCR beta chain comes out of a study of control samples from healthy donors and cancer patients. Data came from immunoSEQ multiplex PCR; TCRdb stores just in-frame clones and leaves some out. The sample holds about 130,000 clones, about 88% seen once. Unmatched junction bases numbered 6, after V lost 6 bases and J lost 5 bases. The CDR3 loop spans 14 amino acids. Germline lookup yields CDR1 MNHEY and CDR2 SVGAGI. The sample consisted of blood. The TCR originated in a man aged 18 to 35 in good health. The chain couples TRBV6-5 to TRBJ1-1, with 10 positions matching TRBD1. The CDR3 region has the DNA TGTGCCAGCAGAAGGGACAGGGGAAGGACTGAAGCTTTCTTT. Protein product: CASRRDRGRTEAFF.